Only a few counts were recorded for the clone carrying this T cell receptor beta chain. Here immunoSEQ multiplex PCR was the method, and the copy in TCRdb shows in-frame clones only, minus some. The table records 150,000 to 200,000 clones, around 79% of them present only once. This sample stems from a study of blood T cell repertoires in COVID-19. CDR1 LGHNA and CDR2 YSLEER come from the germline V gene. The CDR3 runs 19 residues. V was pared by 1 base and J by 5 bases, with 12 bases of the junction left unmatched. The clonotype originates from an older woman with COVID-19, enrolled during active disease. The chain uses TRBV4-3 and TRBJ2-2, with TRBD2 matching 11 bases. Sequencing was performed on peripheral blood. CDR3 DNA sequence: TGCGCCAGCAGCCAAGTGGGTCTAGCGGGAGGAGGGACTACCGGGGAGCTGTTTTTT. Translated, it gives CASSQVGLAGGGTTGELFF.